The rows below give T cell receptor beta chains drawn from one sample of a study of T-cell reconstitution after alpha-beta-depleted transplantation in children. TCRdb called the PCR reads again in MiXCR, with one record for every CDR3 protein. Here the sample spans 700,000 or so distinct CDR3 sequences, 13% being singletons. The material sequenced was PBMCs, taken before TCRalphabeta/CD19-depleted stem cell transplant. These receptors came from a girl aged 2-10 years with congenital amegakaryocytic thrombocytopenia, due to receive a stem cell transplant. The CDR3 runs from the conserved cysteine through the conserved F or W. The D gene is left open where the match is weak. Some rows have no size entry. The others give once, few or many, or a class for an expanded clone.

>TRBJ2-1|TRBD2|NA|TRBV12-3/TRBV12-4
CASSSSSGSNYNEQFF
TGTGCCAGCAGTTCGAGTAGCGGGAGTAACTACAATGAGCAGTTCTTC
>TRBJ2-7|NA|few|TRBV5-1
CASSRGPGSYEQYF
TGCGCCAGCAGTAGGGGCCCTGGATCCTACGAGCAGTACTTC
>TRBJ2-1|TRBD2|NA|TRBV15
CATSNSRLAGTEQFF
TGTGCCACCAGCAACTCGAGGCTAGCGGGAACTGAGCAGTTCTTC
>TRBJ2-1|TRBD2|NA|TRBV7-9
CASSPPTGGRNEQFF
TGTGCCAGCAGCCCTCCTACGGGAGGGAGAAATGAGCAGTTCTTC
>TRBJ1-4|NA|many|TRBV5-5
CASSSYRDPGEKLFF
TGTGCCAGCAGCTCGTACCGGGACCCAGGGGAAAAACTGTTTTTT
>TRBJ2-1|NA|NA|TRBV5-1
CASSGGGNNEQFF
TGCGCCAGCAGCGGGGGAGGTAACAATGAGCAGTTCTTC
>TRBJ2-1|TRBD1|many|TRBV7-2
CASSERTGSYNEQFF
TGTGCCAGCAGCGAAAGGACAGGGTCCTACAATGAGCAGTTCTTC
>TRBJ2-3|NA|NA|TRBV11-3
CASSLGQLADTQYF
TGTGCCAGCAGCTTAGGGCAACTAGCTGATACGCAGTATTTT
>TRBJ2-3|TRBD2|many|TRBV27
CATHSGRWYGTDTQYF
TGTGCCACCCATAGCGGGAGGTGGTACGGCACAGATACGCAGTATTTT
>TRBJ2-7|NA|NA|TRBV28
CASSLGPGLDYEQYF
TGTGCCAGCAGTTTAGGTCCAGGGTTGGACTACGAGCAGTACTTC
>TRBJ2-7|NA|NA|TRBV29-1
CSVDVWGYEQYF
TGCAGCGTTGATGTTTGGGGATACGAGCAGTACTTC
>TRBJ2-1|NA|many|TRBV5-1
CASSSPRGEGYNEQFF
TGCGCCAGCAGCTCACCGAGGGGTGAGGGGTACAATGAGCAGTTCTTC
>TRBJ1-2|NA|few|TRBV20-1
CSARYLPADYGYTF
TGCAGTGCTAGGTATTTACCGGCGGACTATGGCTACACCTTC
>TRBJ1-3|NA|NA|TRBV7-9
CATQGNSGNTIYF
TGTGCCACACAGGGCAACTCTGGAAACACCATATATTTT
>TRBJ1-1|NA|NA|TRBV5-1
CASSLRFGLNTEAFF
TGCGCCAGCAGCTTGCGGTTCGGGCTGAACACTGAAGCTTTCTTT
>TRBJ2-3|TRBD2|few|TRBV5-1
CASSPSAGRATDTQYF
TGCGCCAGCAGCCCCTCCGCAGGGAGGGCCACAGATACGCAGTATTTT
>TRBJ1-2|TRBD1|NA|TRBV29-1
CSVEDPLPTGEYGYTF
TGCAGCGTTGAAGACCCCCTCCCCACAGGGGAATATGGCTACACCTTC
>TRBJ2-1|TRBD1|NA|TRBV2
CAGQASYNEQFF
TGTGCCGGACAGGCCTCCTACAATGAGCAGTTCTTC
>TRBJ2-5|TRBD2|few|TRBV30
CAWSSLAEIQETQYF
TGTGCCTGGAGTAGCCTAGCGGAGATCCAAGAGACCCAGTACTTC
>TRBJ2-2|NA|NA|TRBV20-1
CSARDWGATGELFF
TGCAGTGCTAGAGACTGGGGGGCCACCGGGGAGCTGTTTTTT
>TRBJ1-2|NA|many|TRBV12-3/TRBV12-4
CASSLWWQVNWRYTF
TGTGCCAGCAGTCTATGGTGGCAGGTTAACTGGCGCTACACCTTC
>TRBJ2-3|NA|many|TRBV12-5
CASGGPGRYPDTQYF
TGTGCTAGTGGAGGCCCGGGACGCTACCCGGATACGCAGTATTTT
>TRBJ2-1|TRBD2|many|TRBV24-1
CATSDSLAGSNEQFF
TGTGCCACCAGTGATTCGCTAGCGGGAAGCAATGAGCAGTTCTTC
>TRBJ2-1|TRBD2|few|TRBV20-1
CSADLAGGLNEQFF
TGCAGTGCGGACTTAGCGGGAGGTCTCAATGAGCAGTTCTTC
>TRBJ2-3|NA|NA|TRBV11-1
CASSLRVGGGTDTQYF
TGTGCCAGCAGCTTAAGGGTCGGCGGTGGCACAGATACGCAGTATTTT
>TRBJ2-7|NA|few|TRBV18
CASSPALLTGEQYF
TGTGCCAGCTCACCCGCACTACTAACAGGCGAGCAGTACTTC
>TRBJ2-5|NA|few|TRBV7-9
CASRHGGETQYF
TGTGCCAGCAGACATGGTGGGGAGACCCAGTACTTC
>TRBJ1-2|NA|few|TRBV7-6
CASSLGGGDMFYGYTF
TGTGCCAGCAGCTTAGGGGGGGGGGATATGTTCTATGGCTACACCTTC
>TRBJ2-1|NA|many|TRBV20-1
CSASDLIENEQFF
TGCAGTGCTAGCGACCTGATTGAGAATGAGCAGTTCTTC
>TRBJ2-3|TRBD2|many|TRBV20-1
CSATDVAGRSTDTQYF
TGCAGTGCCACCGATGTAGCGGGAAGGAGCACAGATACGCAGTATTTT
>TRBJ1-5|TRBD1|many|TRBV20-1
CSARDIRQGSAQPQHF
TGCAGTGCTAGAGATATACGACAGGGAAGCGCTCAGCCCCAGCATTTT
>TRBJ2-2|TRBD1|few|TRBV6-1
CASSEGTGGDTGELFF
TGTGCCAGCAGTGAAGGGACAGGGGGCGACACCGGGGAGCTGTTTTTT
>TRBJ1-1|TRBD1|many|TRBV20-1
CSAPTGEWAFF
TGCAGTGCTCCGACAGGGGAATGGGCTTTCTTT
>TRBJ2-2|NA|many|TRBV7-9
CASSLVQENTGELFF
TGTGCCAGCAGCTTGGTCCAAGAGAACACCGGGGAGCTGTTTTTT
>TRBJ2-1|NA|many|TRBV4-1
CASSQVGPEEFNNEQFF
TGCGCCAGCAGCCAAGTCGGCCCCGAAGAGTTTAACAATGAGCAGTTCTTC
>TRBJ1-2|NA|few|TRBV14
CASSPGRAVGYTF
TGTGCCAGCAGCCCCGGCAGGGCGGTTGGCTACACCTTC
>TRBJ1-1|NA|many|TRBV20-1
CSARQDTNTEAFF
TGCAGTGCTAGACAAGACACGAACACTGAAGCTTTCTTT
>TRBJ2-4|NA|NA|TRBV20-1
CSASTTSAHQRDIQYF
TGCAGTGCGAGCACGACTTCGGCTCATCAGCGAGACATTCAGTACTTC
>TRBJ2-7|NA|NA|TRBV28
CASRRSRGTYEQYF
TGTGCCAGCAGGCGTAGTCGGGGGACCTACGAGCAGTACTTC
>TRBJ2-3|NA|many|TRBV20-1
CSAGGVDLATDTQYF
TGCAGTGCCGGAGGAGTCGATCTCGCGACAGATACGCAGTATTTT
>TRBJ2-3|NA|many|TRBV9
CASSAGDVRDTQYF
TGTGCCAGCAGCGCAGGGGACGTTAGGGATACGCAGTATTTT
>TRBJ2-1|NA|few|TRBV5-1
CASSTNVGADNEQFF
TGCGCCAGCAGTACGAACGTAGGGGCCGACAATGAGCAGTTCTTC
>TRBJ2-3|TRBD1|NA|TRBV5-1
CASSYGKTGADTQYF
TGCGCCAGCAGTTACGGGAAAACAGGGGCAGATACGCAGTATTTT
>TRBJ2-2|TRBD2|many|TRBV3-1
CASSGFQREVAGELFF
TGTGCCAGCAGCGGGTTCCAGCGGGAGGTGGCCGGGGAGCTGTTTTTT
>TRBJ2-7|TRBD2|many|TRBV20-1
CSASKLAGEWEQYF
TGCAGTGCTAGCAAACTAGCGGGAGAGTGGGAGCAGTACTTC
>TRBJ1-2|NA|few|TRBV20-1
CSASREANYGYTF
TGCAGTGCTAGCAGGGAAGCTAACTATGGCTACACCTTC
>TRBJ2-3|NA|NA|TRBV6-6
CASSRGRQDTQYF
TGTGCCAGCAGTCGGGGTCGTCAGGATACGCAGTATTTT
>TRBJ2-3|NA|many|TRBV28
CASSLSLLRESGADTQYF
TGTGCCAGCAGTCTTTCGTTGCTCCGGGAGTCTGGAGCGGATACGCAGTATTTT
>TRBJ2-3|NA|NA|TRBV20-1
CSADPLADTQYF
TGCAGCGCCGACCCCCTCGCCGATACGCAGTATTTT
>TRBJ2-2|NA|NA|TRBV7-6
CASSFRGGSTGELFF
TGTGCCAGCAGCTTTAGGGGGGGGAGCACCGGGGAGCTGTTTTTT
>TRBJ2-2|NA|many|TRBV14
CASSSLRGAGELFF
TGTGCCAGCAGCTCCTTACGTGGGGCCGGGGAGCTGTTTTTT
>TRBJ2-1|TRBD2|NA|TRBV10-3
CATNGDSGNTEQFF
TGTGCCACCAACGGCGATAGCGGGAACACTGAGCAGTTCTTC
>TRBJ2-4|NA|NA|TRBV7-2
CASSSAYGGGKNIQYF
TGTGCCAGCAGCTCGGCGTATGGGGGAGGCAAAAACATTCAGTACTTC
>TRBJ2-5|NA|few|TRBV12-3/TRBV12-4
CASSFYGLGETQYF
TGTGCCAGCAGTTTCTACGGGCTGGGAGAGACCCAGTACTTC
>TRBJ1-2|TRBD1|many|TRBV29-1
CSVEDLPVYRGNGYTF
TGCAGCGTTGAAGATCTCCCGGTTTACAGGGGCAATGGCTACACCTTC
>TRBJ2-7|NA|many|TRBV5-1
CASSLGVLNYEQYF
TGCGCCAGCAGCTTGGGGGTTCTCAACTACGAGCAGTACTTC
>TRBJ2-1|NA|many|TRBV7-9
CASSGLTAYNEQFF
TGTGCCAGCAGCGGCCTGACTGCCTACAATGAGCAGTTCTTC